The 5 T cell receptor beta chains below were found in one sample sequenced in a study of cytomegalovirus exposure and HLA in healthy donors. A multiplex PCR was run with 60 Vbeta primers and 13 Jbeta primers. The assay was immunoSEQ multiplex PCR, and TCRdb's table has in-frame clones only and misses some. This sample has over 120,000 clones, with 75% to 85% found just once. The material sequenced was PBMCs. Every receptor here comes from a woman in her late teens or twenties in good health and CMV-seropositive.

The CDR3 coding sequence is TGCGCCAGCAGTGATGGACTAACCACCTACGAGCAGTACTTC. It specifies CASSDGLTTYEQYF. This chain uses TRBV10-2 with TRBJ2-5; TRBD2 is a possible D gene (6 bases). The J call may be wrong; the DNA end is better matched by TRBJ2-7. The CDR3 consists of 14 residues. Germline CDR1 reads WSHSY; CDR2 reads SAAADI.

The rearrangement links TRBV29-1 to TRBJ1-2; D remains ambiguous. Germline lookup yields CDR1 SQVTM and CDR2 ANQGSEA. This CDR3 has 12 amino acids. With 7 bases removed from V and 7 bases from J, the gap between germline ends came to 16 bases. The CDR3 DNA follows: TGCAGCGCCCTGCCCGGGGTTGGTGGCTACACCTTC. Encoded protein: CSALPGVGGYTF.

The chain has TRBV2 and TRBJ2-7, with D perhaps TRBD1 (5 bases). CDR3 length: 12 residues. Looked up from germline, CDR1 is SNHLY and CDR2 is FYNNEI. Deletions cut 2 bases from V and 4 bases from J, with 6 bases between. CDR3 sequence reads: CASSEQGYEQYF. In DNA, the CDR3 is TGTGCCAGCAGTGAACAGGGTTACGAGCAGTACTTC.

This clone has a handful of counts. This sequence joins TRBV4-3 and TRBJ1-6, with TRBD1 identical over 9 bases. Losses at the gene ends were 2 bases for V and 9 bases for J; bases not matched to a gene: 8. Germline assignment: CDR1 LGHNA and CDR2 YSLEER. The CDR3 is made up of 16 amino acids. CDR3 residues: CASSQQTGGISSPLHF. The CDR3 nucleotides read TGCGCCAGCAGCCAACAGACAGGGGGAATATCTTCACCCCTCCACTTT.

This clone showed up just a few times. This sequence joins TRBV6-1 and TRBJ2-3; 12 positions agree with TRBD2. Germline V CDR1 and CDR2: MNHNS, SASEGT. This CDR3 region has 15 residues. V shed 1 base, J shed 4 bases, and the junction held 0 bases outside the gene matches. The DNA of the CDR3 is TGTGCCAGCAGTGAAGGGACTAGCGGGGCAGATACGCAGTATTTT. It encodes CASSEGTSGADTQYF.